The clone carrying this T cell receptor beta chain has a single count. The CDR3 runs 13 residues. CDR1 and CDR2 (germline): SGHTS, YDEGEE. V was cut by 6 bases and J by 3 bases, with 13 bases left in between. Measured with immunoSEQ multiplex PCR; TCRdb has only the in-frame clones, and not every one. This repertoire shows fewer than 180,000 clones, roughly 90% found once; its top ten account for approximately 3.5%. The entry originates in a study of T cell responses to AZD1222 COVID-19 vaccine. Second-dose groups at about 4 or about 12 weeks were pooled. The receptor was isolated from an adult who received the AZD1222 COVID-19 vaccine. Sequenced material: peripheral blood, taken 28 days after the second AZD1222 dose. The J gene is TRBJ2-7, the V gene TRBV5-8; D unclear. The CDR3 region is CASMGWLYYEQYF. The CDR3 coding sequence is TGTGCCAGCATGGGCTGGCTCTACTACGAGCAGTACTTC.